This T cell receptor beta chain was recorded in a study of identical twins. One entry per CDR3 protein, called by TCRdb with MiXCR from the 5' RACE reads. The sample comprises about 700,000 distinct CDR3 sequences, roughly 6.2% of which are singletons, and around 1.9% rests with the top ten. This clonotype was found many times. V gave up 3 bases and J gave up 3 bases, with 12 bases separating them. The CDR3 spans 14 residues. Per germline, CDR1 MDHEN and CDR2 SYDVKM. The sequenced material came from naive T cells sorted from blood. V and J are TRBV28 and TRBJ2-7, with D perhaps matching TRBD1 (5 bases). This receptor was taken from a man aged 18-30 years in good health. CDR3 in amino acids: CASSFQPRDYEQYF. CDR3 sequence (DNA): TGTGCCAGCAGTTTCCAGCCCAGGGACTACGAGCAGTACTTC.